This TCR beta chain was observed in a study of blood T cells in healthy people across ages. For the second PCR, which ran for about 7 to 11 cycles, a sample-barcoded 5' primer and a J-beta primer mix were used. TCRdb reprocessed the 5' RACE reads with MiXCR, giving one entry per CDR3 protein. There are some 700,000 distinct CDR3 sequences in the sample; 20% to 25% occur only once, and 22% lies in the top ten. The CDR3 is 15 amino acids. Per germline, CDR1 DFQATT and CDR2 SNEGSKA (reference sequence). The V end lost 6 bases, the J end lost 2 bases, and 18 bases lay between the germline ends. Sequencing used blood. This clonotype was obtained from a man between 65 and 85 years old in good health. J is TRBJ2-3 and V is TRBV20-1; possible D gene TRBD2, 6 bases. CDR3 sequence reads: CSARKRVLSTDTQYF. The CDR3 DNA follows: TGCAGTGCCCGTAAGCGGGTCCTTTCCACAGATACGCAGTATTTT.